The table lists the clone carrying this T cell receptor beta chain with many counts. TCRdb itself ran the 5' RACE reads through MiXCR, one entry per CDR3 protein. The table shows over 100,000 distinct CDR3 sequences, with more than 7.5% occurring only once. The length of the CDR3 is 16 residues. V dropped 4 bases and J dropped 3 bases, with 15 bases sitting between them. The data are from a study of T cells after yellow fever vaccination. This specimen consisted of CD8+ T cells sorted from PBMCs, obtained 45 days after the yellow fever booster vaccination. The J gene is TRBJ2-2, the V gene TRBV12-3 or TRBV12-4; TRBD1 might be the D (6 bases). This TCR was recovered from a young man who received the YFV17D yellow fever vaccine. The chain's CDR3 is CASSSEHRVYTGELFF. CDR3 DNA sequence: TGTGCCAGCAGTTCCGAACACAGGGTATACACCGGGGAGCTGTTTTTT.